This paragraph reports one T cell receptor beta chain. This sample was included in a study of blood T cell repertoires in COVID-19. Study summary: Samples taken during acute and convalescent COVID-19 were collected in the United States, Italy and Spain. PBMCs, B-cell-depleted T cells, or T cells were the source of the cDNA or gDNA that made up the material.

Trimming removed 2 bases from V and 2 bases from J, with 7 bases in between. The CDR3 has 13 residues. CDR1 LGHNA and CDR2 YNFKEQ come from the germline V gene. Under the authors' procedure: The authors estimated nucleated cell counts from reference gene primer amplification. Data came from immunoSEQ multiplex PCR; TCRdb stores just in-frame clones and leaves some out. That table supplies the V and J calls and clone size; D and trimming were determined from the DNA. The table includes around 200,000 clones, roughly 83% detected once. The Seattle patients joined while their infection was active and were tracked longitudinally afterward.

The V gene is TRBV4-2, the J gene TRBJ2-7, with a weak D call TRBD1 (5 bases). The sequence derives from a woman between 40 and 50 years old with COVID-19, enrolled during active disease. The specimen was peripheral blood. The CDR3 DNA follows: TGTGCCAGCAGCCAACAGGGAACCTACGAGCAGTACTTC. This translates into CASSQQGTYEQYF.